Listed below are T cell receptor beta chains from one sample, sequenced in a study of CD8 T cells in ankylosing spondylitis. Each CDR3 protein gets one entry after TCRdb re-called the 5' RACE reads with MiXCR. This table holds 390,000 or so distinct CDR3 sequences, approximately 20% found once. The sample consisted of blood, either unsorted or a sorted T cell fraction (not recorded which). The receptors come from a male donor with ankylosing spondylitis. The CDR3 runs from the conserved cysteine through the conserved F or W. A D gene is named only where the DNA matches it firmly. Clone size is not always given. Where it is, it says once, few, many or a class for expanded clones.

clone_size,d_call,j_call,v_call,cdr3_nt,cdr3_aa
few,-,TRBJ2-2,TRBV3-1,TGTGCCAGCAGCCAAGATCAGGGACCTTACACCGGGGAGCTGTTTTTT,CASSQDQGPYTGELFF
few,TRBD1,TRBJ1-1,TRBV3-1,TGTGCCAGCAGCCAAACCGGGACAGGGTCCACTGAAGCTTTCTTT,CASSQTGTGSTEAFF
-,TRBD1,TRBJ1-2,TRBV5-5,TGTGCCAGCAGCGAGGGACAGGGAGGACACCGGAGGATCTATGGCTACACCTTC,CASSEGQGGHRRIYGYTF
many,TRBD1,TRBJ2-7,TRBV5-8,TGTGCCAGCAGCTTTTGGACAGGGGGCGCCTCCAGTGCCACGTACTTC,CASSFWTGGASSATYF
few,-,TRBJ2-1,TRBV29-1,TGCAGCGGCCAAACAGGAAAACAGCAGTTCTTC,CSGQTGKQQFF
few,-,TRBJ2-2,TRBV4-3,TGCGCCAGCAGCCAAGTGGCAGGGGATATCGGGGAGCTGTTTTTT,CASSQVAGDIGELFF
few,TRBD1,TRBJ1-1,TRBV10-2,TGCGCCAGCAGTGAGGGGACAGCGAACACTGAAGCTTTCTTT,CASSEGTANTEAFF
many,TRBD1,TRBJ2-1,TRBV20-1,TGCAGTGCTCATGATCCGACAGGGGGGTCCTACAATGAGCAGTTCTTC,CSAHDPTGGSYNEQFF
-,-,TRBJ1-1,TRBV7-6,TGTGCCAGCAGCTTAGCAGTCGACAGCACTGAAGCTTTCTTT,CASSLAVDSTEAFF
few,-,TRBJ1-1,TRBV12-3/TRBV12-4,TGTGCCAGCTCCGACTCACCTACTGAAGCTTTCTTT,CASSDSPTEAFF
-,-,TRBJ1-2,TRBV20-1,TGCAGTGCTAGATCTACAGGAGGTGGCTACACCTTC,CSARSTGGGYTF
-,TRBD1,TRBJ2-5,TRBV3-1,TGTGCCAGCAGCCGCTCGACAGGGGTACAAGAGACCCAGTACTTC,CASSRSTGVQETQYF
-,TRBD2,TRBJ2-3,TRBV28,TGTGCCAGCAGCCACGGACTAGCGGCATACACAGATACGCAGTATTTT,CASSHGLAAYTDTQYF
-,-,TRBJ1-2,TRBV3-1,TGTGCCAGCAGCCAAAGACGCGGGGGGTATGGCTACACCTTC,CASSQRRGGYGYTF
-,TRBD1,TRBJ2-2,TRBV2,TGTGCCAGCAGCCCCCGTCGACAGGGTACCGGGGAGCTGTTTTTT,CASSPRRQGTGELFF
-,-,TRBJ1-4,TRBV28,TGTGCCAGCAGTTTACCCTGGCGCGAGGGAGCAACTAATGAAAAACTGTTTTTT,CASSLPWREGATNEKLFF
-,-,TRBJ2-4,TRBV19,TGTGCCAGTAGTACCGTAGCCAAAAACATTCAGTACTTC,CASSTVAKNIQYF
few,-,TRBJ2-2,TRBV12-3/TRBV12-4,TGTGCCAGCAGTTTAATGACTTCCGGGGAGCTGTTTTTT,CASSLMTSGELFF
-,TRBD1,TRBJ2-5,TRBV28,TGTGCCAGCAGTCTGTTAATTCAGGGGGCAGCCTTGGAGACCCAGTACTTC,CASSLLIQGAALETQYF
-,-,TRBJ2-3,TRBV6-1,TGTGCCAGCAGCCGAGGGGTCCGGGAGCGAGCAGATACGCAGTATTTT,CASSRGVRERADTQYF
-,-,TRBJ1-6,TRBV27,TGTGCCAGCAGTCTTCCGGGACGTGCTAATTCACCCCTCCACTTT,CASSLPGRANSPLHF
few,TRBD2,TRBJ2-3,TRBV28,TGTGCCACGGGGACTAGCGGTCCAGATACGCAGTATTTT,CATGTSGPDTQYF
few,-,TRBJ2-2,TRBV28,TGTGCCAGCAGCCCCCCCGGGGCACCGGCCGGGGAGCTGTTTTTT,CASSPPGAPAGELFF
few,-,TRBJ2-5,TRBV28,TGTGCCAGCAGTTTATGGGAGGGGCGAGGAGAAGAGACCCAGTACTTC,CASSLWEGRGEETQYF
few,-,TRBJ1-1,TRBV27,TGTGCCAGCAGTTTATCGCGGGGCTCTGAAGCTTTCTTT,CASSLSRGSEAFF
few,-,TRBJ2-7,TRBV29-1,TGCAGCGTTGAGGTCACCACCTACGAGCAGTACTTC,CSVEVTTYEQYF
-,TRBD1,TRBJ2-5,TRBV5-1,TGCGCCAGCAGCCTTGGACAGGGGAGTCAAGAGACCCAGTACTTC,CASSLGQGSQETQYF
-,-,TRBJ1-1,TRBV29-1,TGCAGCTTATCTGGGACGGCGCAGCGGGCTTTCTTT,CSLSGTAQRAFF
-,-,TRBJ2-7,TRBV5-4,TGTGCCAGCAGCTTACCCGGGGGCGGCTACGAGCAGTACTTC,CASSLPGGGYEQYF
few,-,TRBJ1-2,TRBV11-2,TGTGCCAGCAGCTTAGCCAGGGTCGGCTACACCTTC,CASSLARVGYTF
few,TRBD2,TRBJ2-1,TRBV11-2,TGTGCCAGCGGAGCGGGAGGGCTGAACAATGAGCAGTTCTTC,CASGAGGLNNEQFF
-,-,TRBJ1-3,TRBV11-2,TGTGCCAGCAGCCTCGCAAGAGACGGCGGAACCATATATTTT,CASSLARDGGTIYF
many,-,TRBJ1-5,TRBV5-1,TGCGCCAGCAGCCGGGGGGGCAATCAGCCCCAGCATTTT,CASSRGGNQPQHF
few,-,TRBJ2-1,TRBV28,TGTGCCAGCCTAGGGGCGGGCCTCTACAATGAGCAGTTCTTC,CASLGAGLYNEQFF
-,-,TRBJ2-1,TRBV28,TGTGCCAGCATCGAGCGGGATGAGCAGTTCTTC,CASIERDEQFF
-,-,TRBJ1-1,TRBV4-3,TGCGCCAGCAGCCAAGATCGGGCCACCGAAAACACTGAAGCTTTCTTT,CASSQDRATENTEAFF
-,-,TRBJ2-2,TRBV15,TGTGCCACCAGCAGAGACCGGGACACAACTACCGGGGAGCTGTTTTTT,CATSRDRDTTTGELFF
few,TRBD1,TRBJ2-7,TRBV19,TGTGCCAGTAGTCTTCGGACAGGTTCCGCTTACGAGCAGTACTTC,CASSLRTGSAYEQYF
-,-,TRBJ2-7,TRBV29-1,TGCAGCGTTGAAGGTTACGGACGGCAGTACTTC,CSVEGYGRQYF
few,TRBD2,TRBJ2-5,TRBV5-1,TGCGCCAGCAGCCAAAAAAGCCAACTAGCGGCAGAGACCCAGTACTTC,CASSQKSQLAAETQYF
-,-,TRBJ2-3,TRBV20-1,TGCAGTGCCCACCTAAGACCGCACACTAGCACAGATACGCAGTATTTT,CSAHLRPHTSTDTQYF
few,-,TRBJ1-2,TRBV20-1,TGCAGTGCTAGAGGGGGGCAGGGCAATCCCTATGGCTACACCTTC,CSARGGQGNPYGYTF
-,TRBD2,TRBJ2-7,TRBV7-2,TGTGCCAGCAGCTCGGCGGGGGGTTTAATATACGAGCAGTACTTC,CASSSAGGLIYEQYF
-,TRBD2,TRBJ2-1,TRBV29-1,TGCAGCGTTGCGTCGGTAGCGGGAGTCGGTGAGCAGTTCTTC,CSVASVAGVGEQFF
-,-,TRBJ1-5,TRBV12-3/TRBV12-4,TGTGCCAGCTCACAGAAGGGGAACAGCAATCAGCCCCAGCATTTT,CASSQKGNSNQPQHF
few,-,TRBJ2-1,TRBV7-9,TGTGCCAGCAGCTTAGCGGGGCTAGTAGCAAATGAGCAGTTCTTC,CASSLAGLVANEQFF
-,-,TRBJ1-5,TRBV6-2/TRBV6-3,TGTGCCAGCAAAGAGGGCAATCAGCCCCAGCATTTT,CASKEGNQPQHF
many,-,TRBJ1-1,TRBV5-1,TGCGCCAGCTCACCCGAGGCCTTGAACACTGAAGCTTTCTTT,CASSPEALNTEAFF
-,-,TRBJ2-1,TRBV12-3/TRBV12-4,TGTGCCAGTTCGGGTAGTTATGAGCAGTTCTTC,CASSGSYEQFF
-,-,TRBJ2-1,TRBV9,TGTGCCAGCAGCGTAGTAGGGATCGGCAATGAGCAGTTCTTC,CASSVVGIGNEQFF
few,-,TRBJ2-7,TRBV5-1,TGCGCCAGCAGCTTGGCTGAGGGCCTTGATTACGAGCAGTACTTC,CASSLAEGLDYEQYF
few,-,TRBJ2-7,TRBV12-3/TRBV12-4,TGTGCCAGCAGTCCCCAGGGCCGAAGCTCCTACGAGCAGTACTTC,CASSPQGRSSYEQYF
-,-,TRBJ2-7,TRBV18,TGTGCCAGCTCGAAAACAGGGCCCCTCTACGAGCAGTACTTC,CASSKTGPLYEQYF